The clone carrying this T cell receptor beta chain was counted at least ten times. The sample is drawn from a study of human T cells and chemical hapten exposure. MiXCR, run by TCRdb on the RACE reads, gives a single entry per CDR3 protein. The sample includes more than 300,000 distinct CDR3 sequences, about 5% of them seen just once. Time point reported: pre-sensitization, week 0. The treatment is: therapeutic diphenylcyclopropenone sensitization with weekly scalp DPC. Germline CDR1 is ENHRY and CDR2 is SYGVKD. The length of the CDR3 is 14 residues. V lost 3 bases to trimming and J lost 5 bases, with 13 bases between them.

The material sequenced was whole blood, taken in connection with sensitization to the hapten diphenylcyclopropenone (DPC). The clonotype comes from a woman aged 18-35 years with alopecia areata. Some clones in this sample may be carry-over from other donors' samples. V gene TRBV10-3 combines with J gene TRBJ1-1; D remains ambiguous. This CDR3 reads CAISDFRGGTEAFF. The DNA of the CDR3 is TGTGCCATCAGTGATTTTCGAGGAGGGACTGAAGCTTTCTTT.